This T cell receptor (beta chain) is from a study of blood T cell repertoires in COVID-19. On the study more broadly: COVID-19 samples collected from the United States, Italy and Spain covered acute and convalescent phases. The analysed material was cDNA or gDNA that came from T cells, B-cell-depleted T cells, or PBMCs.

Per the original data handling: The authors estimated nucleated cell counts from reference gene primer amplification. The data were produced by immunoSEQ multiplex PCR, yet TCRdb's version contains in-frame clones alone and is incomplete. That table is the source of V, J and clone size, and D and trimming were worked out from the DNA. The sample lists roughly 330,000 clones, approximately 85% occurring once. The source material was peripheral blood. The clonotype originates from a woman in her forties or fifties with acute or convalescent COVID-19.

CDR3 sequence (DNA): TGCGCCAGCAGCGAGACAGGGGTGGGCACTGAAGCTTTCTTT. It translates to CASSETGVGTEAFF. The V and J genes are TRBV5-1 and TRBJ1-1; 8 bases are a match to TRBD1. The ends lost 4 bases at V and 4 bases at J; junction bases unmatched: 6. CDR1 is SGHRS and CDR2 is YFSETQ in the germline V gene. The CDR3 length is 14 residues.